What follows is one T cell receptor beta chain and its context. Its specificity is not known. This sample is drawn from a study of T cells in localized non-small cell lung cancer. Here immunoSEQ multiplex PCR was the method, and the copy in TCRdb shows in-frame clones only, minus some. Counted here are fewer than 45,000 clones, 88% occurring once; the ten biggest clones make up approximately 2.5%. The V gene's germline CDR1 is SGDLS and CDR2 YYNGEE. Trimming at V came to 3 bases and at J to 6 bases, leaving 6 bases not matched to a gene. This CDR3 is built from 15 residues. Notes on the study in general: Higher adjacent-lung clonality was associated with shorter survival. Across samples, adjacent lung featured a median around 56 of the top 100 tumor clones.

The rearrangement joins TRBV9 to TRBJ1-5; TRBD1 matches at 10 bases. The sample consisted of peripheral blood, taken before any cancer treatment. This receptor was obtained from a female donor of 60 years or more with stage I squamous cell lung carcinoma. The CDR3 protein is CASSATGGFSQPQHF. The CDR3 DNA follows: TGTGCCAGCAGCGCGACAGGGGGCTTCAGTCAGCCCCAGCATTTT.